This T cell receptor (beta chain) comes out of a study of breast tumors, draining lymph nodes, adjacent tissues. Points on this clonotype: The antigen is unknown. A junction boundary mismatches the germline segment, possibly from a read error.

CDR3 length equals 14 residues. Germline CDR1 is DFQATT and CDR2 is SNEGSKA (reference sequence). TCRdb processed the multiplex PCR reads anew with MiXCR; each CDR3 protein has one entry. The sample includes some 100,000 distinct CDR3 sequences, roughly 20% seen only once; the top ten take roughly 1.2%. Regarding the study as a whole: Most tumor T cells seemingly derive from lymph node, then expand in tumor. Luminal-like breast cancer showed significantly greater tumor-nontumor repertoire similarity than basal-like breast cancer did. Tumor repertoires ranked between lymph nodes and nontumor tissue in diversity, with V and J gene preferences. Tumor T cell lymph node origin was a supported hypothesis, not proven.

Axillary draining lymph nodes of breast cancer patients supplied the node samples. Sequencing was carried out using axillary lymph node tissue. The clonotype was recovered from a female donor with breast cancer. Some clones in this sample may be carry-over from other donors' samples. The chain employs TRBV20-1 and TRBJ2-1; 9 nucleotides align to TRBD2. The CDR3 reads CSASGGNSYDEQFF. Written as DNA, the CDR3 is TGCAGTGCCAGCGGGGGGAACTCCTACGATGAGCAGTTCTTC.